A single sample is the source of the 17 T cell receptor beta chains below, sequenced in a study of blood T cells in healthy people across ages. Then a second PCR, running about 6 to 12 cycles, was carried out with a sample-barcoded 5' primer and a J-beta primer mix. TCRdb redid the calling of the 5' RACE reads with MiXCR, one entry per CDR3 protein. Seen here are hundreds of thousands of distinct CDR3 sequences, approximately 25% observed once, and the top ten hold approximately 10%. The sample was also linked to a second study, of T cells of mothers and their children.

Sequencing input: blood. The receptors derive from a boy aged 5-17 years in good health.

The chain employs TRBV7-2 and TRBJ1-3, with D possibly being TRBD1 (5 bases). The V end lost 4 bases, the J end lost 2 bases, and 18 bases lay between the germline ends. Germline V gene lookup returns CDR1 SGHTA and CDR2 FQGNSA. There are 17 residues in the CDR3. The DNA of the CDR3 is TGTGCCAGCAGCTCTCAGGGTACAATAGGAGCTGGAAACACCATATATTTT. This translates into CASSSQGTIGAGNTIYF.

The chain couples TRBV20-1 to TRBJ2-5; 7 bases are a match to TRBD2. CDR3 size: 15 residues. V dropped 3 bases and J dropped 5; count of bases not matched to a gene: 12. Germline V gene sequence: CDR1 DFQATT, CDR2 SNEGSKA (reference sequence). The CDR3 loop reads CSARRLAQGRETQYF. CDR3 nucleotides: TGCAGTGCTAGGCGACTAGCCCAAGGGCGGGAGACCCAGTACTTC.

This chain links TRBV4-1 with TRBJ1-1; D not certain. Trimming pared 1 base from V and 0 bases from J, leaving 9 bases between. This CDR3 is 15 amino acids long. The germline V gene encodes CDR1 MGHRA and CDR2 YSYEKL. CDR3 in amino acids: CASSQGPLMNTEAFF. The CDR3 region has the DNA TGCGCCAGCAGCCAAGGTCCCCTGATGAACACTGAAGCTTTCTTT.

In this sample, this clonotype turned up a few times. The V and J genes are TRBV7-2 and TRBJ2-7; D might be TRBD1 (6 bases). This CDR3 region has 13 residues. Trimming removed 5 bases from V and 4 bases from J, with 12 bases in between. Germline V lookup: CDR1 SGHTA, CDR2 FQGNSA. CDR3 nucleotide sequence: TGTGCCAGCAGCACAGGGATCCCTTACGAGCAGTACTTC. This sequence encodes CASSTGIPYEQYF.

This clonotype has a handful of counts. The V call is TRBV7-3, the J call TRBJ2-1, with 7 bases lining up with TRBD2. The J segment lost 0 bases and the V segment lost 0 bases, leaving 14 bases of the junction unmatched. The CDR3 extends over 20 amino acids. Germline V gene sequence: CDR1 SGHTA, CDR2 FQGTGA. The CDR3 loop reads CASSLTGGSGRGSSYNEQFF. The CDR3 coding sequence is TGTGCCAGCAGCTTAACGGGGGGTTCAGGGCGGGGGAGCTCCTACAATGAGCAGTTCTTC.

The chain links TRBV10-3 to TRBJ2-3; perhaps TRBD1 as D (6 bases). The CDR3 totals 17 residues. Deletions cut 5 bases from V and 0 bases from J, with 18 bases between. Per germline, CDR1 ENHRY and CDR2 SYGVKD. This CDR3 is CAISFSVQGESTDTQYF. The DNA of the CDR3 is TGTGCCATCAGTTTTAGTGTACAGGGAGAAAGCACAGATACGCAGTATTTT.

Worth noting for this clonotype: A junction end diverges from the germline sequence, so it may reflect a read error. V gene TRBV20-1 combines with J gene TRBJ1-4, with 9 positions matching TRBD1. The germline CDR1 and CDR2 sequences are DFQATT and SNEGSKA (reference sequence). This CDR3 is 15 amino acids long. The CDR3 loop is CGAPGEGTGHEKLFF. The CDR3 DNA is TGCGGTGCTCCCGGAGAAGGGACAGGGCATGAAAAACTGTTTTTT.

The chain is built from TRBV5-1 and TRBJ2-1; 9 bases are shared with TRBD2. Germline loops: CDR1 SGHRS, CDR2 YFSETQ. The J segment lost 3 bases and the V segment lost 1 base, leaving 5 bases of the junction unmatched. This CDR3 has 16 amino acids. DNA for the CDR3: TGCGCCAGCAGCTTGAGGGCTAGCGGGGTCTACAATGAGCAGTTCTTC. This encodes CASSLRASGVYNEQFF.

Details on this clonotype: One end of the junction fails to match germline, which may point to a read error. This chain uses TRBV12-3 or TRBV12-4 with TRBJ1-2; 11 bases agree with TRBD1. The CDR3 totals 13 residues. DNA of the CDR3: TGTGCCAGCAGCATTGGGACAGGGGGGGCATGGCGCTTC. This translates into CASSIGTGGAWRF.

The V call is TRBV20-1, the J call TRBJ1-2, with TRBD1 as a possible D gene (5 bases). The CDR3 extends over 15 amino acids. The germline V gene has CDR1 DFQATT and CDR2 SNEGSKA (reference sequence). The V end lost 3 bases, the J end lost 4 bases, and 18 bases lay between the germline ends. CDR3 bases: TGCAGTGCTAGGGCATGGGGGGGAGGAGGCTATGGCTACACCTTC. Translation gives CSARAWGGGGYGYTF.

This chain joins TRBV5-5 and TRBJ2-1, with 9 nucleotides matching TRBD2. With 0 bases clipped from V and 5 bases from J, the junction kept 6 bases outside the gene matches. Germline V lookup: CDR1 SGHKS, CDR2 YYEKEE (reference sequence). This CDR3 is 16 amino acids long. The CDR3 DNA is TGTGCCAGCAGCTTGGGGCTAGCGGGGAACAACAATGAGCAGTTCTTC. It specifies CASSLGLAGNNNEQFF. The full variable domain, in which reference TRBV5-5 and TRBJ2-1 provide the parts outside the CDR3, is DAGVTQSPTHLIKTRGQQVTLRCSPISGHKSVSWYQQVLGQGPQFIFQYYEKEERGRGNFPDRFSARQFPNYSSELNVNALLLGDSALYLCASSLGLAGNNNEQFFGPGTRLTVL.

The rearrangement links TRBV5-6 to TRBJ1-1; TRBD1 might be the D (6 bases). The CDR3 runs to 13 residues. CDR1 and CDR2 from the germline V gene are SGHDT and YYEEEE. V was trimmed by 5 bases and J by 3 bases, leaving 11 bases between them. The CDR3 region is CASRQDRYTEAFF. CDR3 DNA: TGTGCCAGCAGACAAGACAGGTACACTGAAGCTTTCTTT.

The sample holds a few counts of this clonotype. This chain links TRBV20-1 with TRBJ1-6; TRBD1 might be the D (5 bases). The CDR3 runs 15 residues. Germline lookup yields CDR1 DFQATT and CDR2 SNEGSKA (reference sequence). Trimming left V 5 bases short and J 7 bases short, with 18 bases between. The CDR3 region has the DNA TGCAGTGCTCAAAACGGGGCATTGGGGAATTCACCCCTCCACTTT. It codes for CSAQNGALGNSPLHF.

This clonotype appeared a few times. The chain links TRBV30 to TRBJ2-2; D is unclear. Trimming stripped 2 bases from V and 4 bases from J, with 8 bases between. Per germline, CDR1 GTSNPN and CDR2 SVGIG (reference sequence). This CDR3 is built from 13 residues. CDR3 sequence: CAWSHYGTGELFF. The CDR3 DNA sequence: TGTGCCTGGAGTCACTACGGCACCGGGGAGCTGTTTTTT.

This clonotype has only a few counts. This chain links TRBV27 with TRBJ1-2, with 8 positions matching TRBD1. Unmatched junction bases numbered 3, after V lost 4 bases and J lost 2 bases. Germline V CDR1 and CDR2: MNHEY, SMNVEV (reference sequence). The CDR3 has 14 amino acids. The CDR3 protein is CASSWAGGNYGYTF. CDR3 sequence (DNA): TGTGCCAGCAGTTGGGCAGGGGGCAACTATGGCTACACCTTC.

This clonotype has just a few counts. The chain is built from TRBV7-9 and TRBJ2-3, with TRBD2 identical over 8 bases. J was trimmed by 1 base and V by 4 bases; bases with no gene match: 10. The CDR3 has 17 residues. The germline V gene has CDR1 SEHNR and CDR2 FQNEAQ (reference sequence). The CDR3 sequence is CASSCPGTSLGTDTQYF. CDR3 coding DNA: TGTGCCAGCAGCTGCCCCGGGACTAGTCTAGGCACAGATACGCAGTATTTT.

The chain has TRBV20-1 and TRBJ2-3, with D possibly matching TRBD2 (6 bases). The V gene's germline CDR1 is DFQATT and CDR2 SNEGSKA (reference sequence). The V and J ends lost 2 bases and 1 base respectively, with 10 bases between them. CDR3 size: 14 residues. The CDR3 reads CSARRGGGTDTQYF. CDR3 sequence (DNA): TGCAGTGCTAGAAGGGGCGGGGGCACAGATACGCAGTATTTT.